Listed below are T cell receptor beta chains from one sample, sequenced in a study of technical replicates of blood from a handful of donors. The assay was immunoSEQ multiplex PCR, and TCRdb's table has in-frame clones only and misses some. The sample yields about 89,000 clones, about 94% seen once. Sequenced sample: T cells isolated from PBMCs. The receptors stem from a human donor in good health. The CDR3 runs from the conserved cysteine through the conserved F or W. The D gene is left open where the match is weak. Clone sizes are given selectively: once, few, many, or a class where the clone is expanded.

v_gene: TRBV10-3
d_gene: TRBD1
abundance: .
j_gene: TRBJ2-1
CDR3aa: CAISAWGQGGGEQFF
CDR3nt: TGTGCCATCAGTGCCTGGGGACAGGGGGGAGGTGAGCAGTTCTTC

v_gene: TRBV5-6
d_gene: TRBD1
abundance: .
j_gene: TRBJ1-1
CDR3aa: CASSQPGQGYEAFF
CDR3nt: TGTGCCAGCAGTCAACCCGGACAGGGTTACGAAGCTTTCTTT

v_gene: TRBV28
d_gene: .
abundance: .
j_gene: TRBJ2-7
CDR3aa: CASSFNRLVGPYEQYF
CDR3nt: TGTGCCAGCAGTTTTAACCGCCTGGTGGGCCCCTACGAGCAGTACTTC

v_gene: TRBV5-8
d_gene: TRBD2
abundance: .
j_gene: TRBJ2-2
CDR3aa: CASTVREGLAGGHDTGELFF
CDR3nt: TGTGCCAGCACGGTTCGAGAGGGACTAGCGGGAGGGCATGACACCGGGGAGCTGTTTTTT

v_gene: TRBV21-1
d_gene: .
abundance: .
j_gene: TRBJ2-1
CDR3aa: CASSSKYNSPTYNEQFF
CDR3nt: TGTGCCAGCAGCAGCAAATATAACAGCCCTACCTACAATGAGCAGTTCTTC

v_gene: TRBV9
d_gene: TRBD2
abundance: .
j_gene: TRBJ2-3
CDR3aa: CASSVSGGGTDTQYF
CDR3nt: TGTGCCAGCAGCGTGAGCGGGGGTGGGACAGATACGCAGTATTTT

v_gene: TRBV19
d_gene: TRBD1
abundance: .
j_gene: TRBJ1-1
CDR3aa: CASRKRTGEFTEAFF
CDR3nt: TGTGCCAGTAGAAAACGGACAGGGGAATTCACTGAAGCTTTCTTT

v_gene: TRBV11-2
d_gene: .
abundance: once
j_gene: TRBJ1-2
CDR3aa: CASSLDRPPRRIYGYTF
CDR3nt: TGTGCCAGCAGCCTAGACAGGCCACCCAGGAGGATCTATGGCTACACCTTC

v_gene: TRBV7-9
d_gene: .
abundance: .
j_gene: TRBJ1-5
CDR3aa: CASSLVGGGQPQHF
CDR3nt: TGTGCCAGCAGCTTAGTGGGAGGGGGGCAGCCCCAGCATTTT

v_gene: TRBV6-4
d_gene: .
abundance: .
j_gene: TRBJ2-1
CDR3aa: CASSRDFLKGSYNEQFF
CDR3nt: TGTGCCAGCAGCCGGGACTTCCTAAAGGGCTCCTACAATGAGCAGTTCTTC

v_gene: TRBV7-6
d_gene: TRBD2
abundance: .
j_gene: TRBJ2-1
CDR3aa: CASSLNSAGANEQFF
CDR3nt: TGTGCCAGCAGCTTAAATTCGGCGGGAGCTAACGAGCAGTTCTTC

v_gene: TRBV2
d_gene: TRBD1
abundance: .
j_gene: TRBJ2-7
CDR3aa: CASSRQGFDEQYF
CDR3nt: TGTGCCAGCAGTCGACAGGGGTTCGACGAGCAGTACTTC

v_gene: TRBV10-3
d_gene: TRBD2
abundance: once
j_gene: TRBJ2-5
CDR3aa: CASSGAGQETQYF
CDR3nt: TGTGCCTCATCCGGAGCGGGGCAAGAGACCCAGTACTTC

v_gene: TRBV10-3
d_gene: TRBD1
abundance: .
j_gene: TRBJ2-7
CDR3aa: CAIRSTGTGAYEQYF
CDR3nt: TGTGCCATCAGGTCGACTGGGACAGGGGCCTACGAGCAGTACTTC

v_gene: TRBV29-1
d_gene: .
abundance: .
j_gene: TRBJ1-1
CDR3aa: CSVVRRLSTEAFF
CDR3nt: TGCAGCGTGGTCCGCCGGTTGAGCACTGAAGCTTTCTTT

v_gene: TRBV4-1
d_gene: TRBD2
abundance: .
j_gene: TRBJ2-5
CDR3aa: CASSLPLRGGETQYF
CDR3nt: TGCGCCAGCAGCCTTCCGCTCCGCGGGGGAGAGACCCAGTACTTC

v_gene: TRBV6-5
d_gene: .
abundance: .
j_gene: TRBJ1-5
CDR3aa: CASSPQSQSPQHF
CDR3nt: TGTGCCAGCAGCCCCCAGTCCCAATCACCCCAGCATTTT

v_gene: TRBV6-1
d_gene: .
abundance: once
j_gene: TRBJ1-5
CDR3aa: CASDIDGYSNQPQHF
CDR3nt: TGTGCCAGCGACATAGATGGTTATAGCAATCAGCCCCAGCATTTT

v_gene: TRBV30
d_gene: TRBD1
abundance: .
j_gene: TRBJ1-2
CDR3aa: CAWRSNRPGTGALMLRNYGYTF
CDR3nt: TGTGCCTGGAGGAGCAATCGTCCCGGGACAGGGGCGCTAATGCTGAGAAACTATGGCTACACCTTC

v_gene: TRBV2
d_gene: .
abundance: .
j_gene: TRBJ1-2
CDR3aa: CASSELGNVYGYTF
CDR3nt: TGTGCCAGCAGTGAGTTGGGCAACGTCTATGGCTACACCTTC

v_gene: TRBV6-5
d_gene: .
abundance: .
j_gene: TRBJ2-5
CDR3aa: CASSYNPMKTQYF
CDR3nt: TGTGCCAGCAGTTACAACCCTATGAAGACCCAGTACTTC

v_gene: TRBV5-8
d_gene: .
abundance: .
j_gene: TRBJ2-5
CDR3aa: CASSWRTSTQETQYF
CDR3nt: TGTGCCAGCAGCTGGCGGACAAGCACCCAAGAGACCCAGTACTTC

v_gene: TRBV30
d_gene: .
abundance: .
j_gene: TRBJ1-4
CDR3aa: CAWSVVRLEKLFF
CDR3nt: TGTGCCTGGAGTGTAGTCCGACTTGAGAAACTGTTTTTT

v_gene: TRBV7-9
d_gene: TRBD1
abundance: .
j_gene: TRBJ2-3
CDR3aa: CASTRGRGTDTQYF
CDR3nt: TGTGCCAGCACCAGGGGGCGCGGGACAGATACGCAGTATTTT

v_gene: TRBV5-3
d_gene: .
abundance: .
j_gene: TRBJ2-6
CDR3aa: CAILWKGAGANVLTF
CDR3nt: TGTGCCATATTGTGGAAGGGGGCTGGGGCCAACGTCCTGACTTTC

v_gene: TRBV9
d_gene: .
abundance: .
j_gene: TRBJ1-3
CDR3aa: CASSAKTEGNTIYF
CDR3nt: TGTGCCAGCAGCGCCAAGACGGAGGGAAACACCATATATTTT

v_gene: TRBV14
d_gene: .
abundance: .
j_gene: TRBJ2-1
CDR3aa: CASSQYGYNEQFF
CDR3nt: TGTGCCAGCAGCCAATACGGCTACAATGAGCAGTTCTTC

v_gene: TRBV18
d_gene: .
abundance: .
j_gene: TRBJ2-1
CDR3aa: CASSPRVGFF
CDR3nt: TGTGCCAGCTCACCCCGGGTCGGGTTCTTC

v_gene: TRBV5-1
d_gene: .
abundance: .
j_gene: TRBJ2-2
CDR3aa: CASSVAAGGPGELFF
CDR3nt: TGCGCCAGCAGTGTGGCGGCAGGGGGGCCCGGGGAGCTGTTTTTT

v_gene: TRBV30
d_gene: .
abundance: .
j_gene: TRBJ1-2
CDR3aa: CAWLLVGYTF
CDR3nt: TGTGCCTGGCTCCTAGTTGGCTACACCTTC

v_gene: TRBV5-1
d_gene: TRBD1
abundance: .
j_gene: TRBJ1-5
CDR3aa: CASRQRTGDNQPQHF
CDR3nt: TGCGCCAGCAGACAAAGGACAGGGGATAATCAGCCCCAGCATTTT

v_gene: TRBV10-1
d_gene: .
abundance: .
j_gene: TRBJ2-2
CDR3aa: CASSGRRGSGELFF
CDR3nt: TGCGCCAGCAGTGGAAGACGGGGGTCCGGGGAGCTGTTTTTT

v_gene: TRBV27
d_gene: .
abundance: .
j_gene: TRBJ2-1
CDR3aa: CASSSGLGLYNEQFF
CDR3nt: TGTGCCAGCAGTTCAGGGTTGGGCCTCTACAATGAGCAGTTCTTC

v_gene: TRBV27
d_gene: .
abundance: .
j_gene: TRBJ2-2
CDR3aa: CASSFQITGELFF
CDR3nt: TGTGCCAGCAGTTTTCAGATCACCGGGGAGCTGTTTTTT

v_gene: TRBV11-2
d_gene: .
abundance: once
j_gene: TRBJ1-2
CDR3aa: CASSLGMGSNYGYTF
CDR3nt: TGTGCCAGCAGCTTAGGCATGGGGAGCAACTATGGCTACACCTTC

v_gene: TRBV11-2
d_gene: TRBD2
abundance: .
j_gene: TRBJ2-5
CDR3aa: CASSLGTSWETQYF
CDR3nt: TGTGCCAGCAGCTTAGGGACTAGCTGGGAGACCCAGTACTTC

v_gene: TRBV6-1
d_gene: .
abundance: .
j_gene: TRBJ1-5
CDR3aa: CASSEAQTGISNQPQHF
CDR3nt: TGTGCCAGCAGTGAAGCGCAAACAGGGATTAGCAATCAGCCCCAGCATTTT

v_gene: TRBV11-3
d_gene: .
abundance: .
j_gene: TRBJ2-5
CDR3aa: CASSLGTSTQETQYF
CDR3nt: TGTGCCAGCAGCTTAGGGACTTCTACTCAAGAGACCCAGTACTTC

v_gene: TRBV27
d_gene: TRBD2
abundance: .
j_gene: TRBJ2-3
CDR3aa: CASRGLGLAGTDTQYF
CDR3nt: TGTGCCAGCAGGGGACTCGGACTAGCGGGCACAGATACGCAGTATTTT

v_gene: TRBV27
d_gene: .
abundance: few
j_gene: TRBJ2-1
CDR3aa: CASSHRRRDYNEQFF
CDR3nt: TGTGCCAGCAGCCACCGGAGGAGGGACTACAATGAGCAGTTCTTC

v_gene: TRBV4-1
d_gene: .
abundance: .
j_gene: TRBJ1-1
CDR3aa: CASSPREATNTEAFF
CDR3nt: TGCGCCAGCAGCCCAAGGGAGGCGACGAACACTGAAGCTTTCTTT

v_gene: TRBV6-1
d_gene: .
abundance: once
j_gene: TRBJ2-2
CDR3aa: CASSEVTPGELFF
CDR3nt: TGTGCCAGCAGTGAAGTCACTCCCGGGGAGCTGTTTTTT

v_gene: TRBV11-2
d_gene: .
abundance: .
j_gene: TRBJ1-4
CDR3aa: CASSGSEKLFF
CDR3nt: TGTGCCAGCAGCGGCTCGGAAAAACTGTTTTTT

v_gene: TRBV6-5
d_gene: TRBD1
abundance: .
j_gene: TRBJ1-2
CDR3aa: CASSPGQGASYTF
CDR3nt: TGTGCCAGCAGTCCGGGACAGGGGGCTAGCTACACCTTC

v_gene: TRBV5-1
d_gene: TRBD2
abundance: .
j_gene: TRBJ2-1
CDR3aa: CASSWTSGGYNEQFF
CDR3nt: TGCGCCAGCAGCTGGACTAGCGGGGGATACAATGAGCAGTTCTTC

v_gene: TRBV6-1
d_gene: .
abundance: .
j_gene: TRBJ2-7
CDR3aa: CASTTLTYEQYF
CDR3nt: TGTGCCAGTACTACCCTGACCTACGAGCAGTACTTC

v_gene: TRBV10-3
d_gene: .
abundance: .
j_gene: TRBJ2-2
CDR3aa: CAISEFLDGELFF
CDR3nt: TGTGCCATCAGTGAGTTCCTAGACGGGGAGCTGTTTTTT

v_gene: TRBV18
d_gene: TRBD1
abundance: .
j_gene: TRBJ1-2
CDR3aa: CASSPQTGAYYGYTF
CDR3nt: TGTGCCAGCTCACCACAGACAGGGGCTTACTATGGCTACACCTTC

v_gene: TRBV5-4
d_gene: TRBD1
abundance: .
j_gene: TRBJ2-6
CDR3aa: CASSLDRGSGANVLTF
CDR3nt: TGTGCCAGCAGCTTGGACAGGGGGTCAGGGGCCAACGTCCTGACTTTC

v_gene: TRBV6-1
d_gene: TRBD1
abundance: .
j_gene: TRBJ2-4
CDR3aa: CASSETGGTGPKRLAKNIQYF
CDR3nt: TGTGCCAGCAGTGAAACTGGGGGGACAGGGCCCAAAAGATTAGCCAAAAACATTCAGTACTTC

v_gene: TRBV10-1
d_gene: .
abundance: .
j_gene: TRBJ2-7
CDR3aa: CASSESYRAGREQYF
CDR3nt: TGCGCCAGCAGTGAGTCCTACAGGGCTGGGAGAGAGCAGTACTTC

v_gene: TRBV7-2
d_gene: .
abundance: .
j_gene: TRBJ1-6
CDR3aa: CASSLMRGGNSPLHF
CDR3nt: TGTGCCAGCAGCTTAATGCGGGGGGGGAATTCACCCCTCCACTTT

v_gene: TRBV27
d_gene: .
abundance: .
j_gene: TRBJ2-7
CDR3aa: CASRGLTYEQYF
CDR3nt: TGTGCCAGCAGAGGACTAACCTACGAGCAGTACTTC

v_gene: TRBV27
d_gene: TRBD1
abundance: .
j_gene: TRBJ2-1
CDR3aa: CASSVGQGINEQFF
CDR3nt: TGTGCCAGCAGCGTGGGACAGGGTATCAATGAGCAGTTCTTC

v_gene: TRBV6-6
d_gene: TRBD2
abundance: .
j_gene: TRBJ2-1
CDR3aa: CASSASGTSFSNEQFF
CDR3nt: TGTGCCAGCAGTGCCTCCGGGACTAGTTTTAGCAATGAGCAGTTCTTC

v_gene: TRBV19
d_gene: .
abundance: .
j_gene: TRBJ1-2
CDR3aa: CASKRGNRGYTF
CDR3nt: TGTGCCAGTAAACGGGGAAATAGGGGCTACACCTTC